These T cell receptor beta chains were read from a single sample in a study of T cells in narcolepsy. Produced via immunoSEQ multiplex PCR; TCRdb's table is partial and in-frame only. The table includes 20,000 to 25,000 clones, approximately 84% detected once. Material for sequencing was CD45RA- memory CD4+ T cells from PBMCs. Receptors were obtained from a human donor with narcolepsy. Both conserved end residues are part of each CDR3. A D gene is named only where the DNA matches it firmly. Size is stated for part of the rows, as once, few or many counts, or as a class when the clone is expanded.

CASSQGFYTEAFF TGTGCCAGCAGCCAGGGGTTTTACACTGAAGCTTTCTTT TRBJ1-1 NA TRBV2 NA
CASSIFSGSEKLFF TGTGCCAGTAGTATTTTTTCAGGGTCTGAAAAACTGTTTTTT TRBJ1-4 NA TRBV19 once
CAIRPGLAGKDTQYF TGTGCCATCCGTCCGGGACTAGCGGGAAAGGATACGCAGTATTTT TRBJ2-3 TRBD2 TRBV10-3 once
CARTPQDANQPQHF TGTGCCCGCACCCCCCAGGATGCGAATCAGCCCCAGCATTTT TRBJ1-5 NA TRBV19 NA
CASSKQQGHSNQPQHF TGTGCCAGCAGCAAACAACAGGGCCATAGCAATCAGCCCCAGCATTTT TRBJ1-5 NA TRBV21-1 NA
CSVRRDLETQYF TGCAGCGTCAGACGGGACTTAGAGACCCAGTACTTC TRBJ2-5 NA TRBV29-1 NA
CAVEEDSSYNEQFF TGTGCCGTTGAGGAGGACAGTTCCTACAATGAGCAGTTCTTC TRBJ2-1 NA TRBV28 NA
CASSKAEAAGGGYTF TGTGCCAGCAGTAAAGCGGAGGCGGCTGGAGGTGGCTACACCTTC TRBJ1-2 NA TRBV6-1 NA
CASSSGLAGGGWYNEQFF TGCGCCAGCAGCTCGGGACTAGCGGGAGGAGGGTGGTACAATGAGCAGTTCTTC TRBJ2-1 TRBD2 TRBV5-1 NA
CASSDRDRRGQPQHF TGTGCCAGTAGTGACCGGGACAGGCGAGGTCAGCCCCAGCATTTT TRBJ1-5 TRBD1 TRBV19 NA
CASSLSRQGATGEQYF TGTGCCAGCAGCTTGTCGAGACAGGGGGCAACGGGTGAGCAGTACTTC TRBJ2-7 TRBD1 TRBV11-2 NA